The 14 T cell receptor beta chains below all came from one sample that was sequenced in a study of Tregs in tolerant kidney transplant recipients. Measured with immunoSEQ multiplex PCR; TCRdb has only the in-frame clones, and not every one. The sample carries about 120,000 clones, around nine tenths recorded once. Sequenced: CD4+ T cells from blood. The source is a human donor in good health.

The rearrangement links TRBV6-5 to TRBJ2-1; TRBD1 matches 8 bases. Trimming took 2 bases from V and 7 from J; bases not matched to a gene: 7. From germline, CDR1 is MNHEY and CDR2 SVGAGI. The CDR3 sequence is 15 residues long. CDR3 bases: TGTGCCAGCAGTTACCCGACAGGGGCGAGGAATGAGCAGTTCTTC. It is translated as CASSYPTGARNEQFF.

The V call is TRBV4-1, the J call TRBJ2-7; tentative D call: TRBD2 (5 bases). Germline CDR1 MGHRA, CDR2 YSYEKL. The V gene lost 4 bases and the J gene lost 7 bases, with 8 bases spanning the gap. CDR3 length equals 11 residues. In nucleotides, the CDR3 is TGCGCCAGCAGCCGTCCGGGAGAGCAGTACTTC. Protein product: CASSRPGEQYF.

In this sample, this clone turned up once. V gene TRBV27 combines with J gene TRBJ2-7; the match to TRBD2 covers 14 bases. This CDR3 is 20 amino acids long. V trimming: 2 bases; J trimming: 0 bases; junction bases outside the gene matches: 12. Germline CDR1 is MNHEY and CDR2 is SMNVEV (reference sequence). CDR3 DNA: TGTGCCAGCAGTTTAGGCCCGGGACTAGCGGGAGTGGGCCACTCCTACGAGCAGTACTTC. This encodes CASSLGPGLAGVGHSYEQYF.

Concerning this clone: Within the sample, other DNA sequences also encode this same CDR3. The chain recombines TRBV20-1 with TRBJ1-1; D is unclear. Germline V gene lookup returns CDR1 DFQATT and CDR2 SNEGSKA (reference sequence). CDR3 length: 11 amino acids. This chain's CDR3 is CSARGNTEAFF. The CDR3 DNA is TGCAGCGCCCGGGGGAACACTGAAGCTTTCTTT.

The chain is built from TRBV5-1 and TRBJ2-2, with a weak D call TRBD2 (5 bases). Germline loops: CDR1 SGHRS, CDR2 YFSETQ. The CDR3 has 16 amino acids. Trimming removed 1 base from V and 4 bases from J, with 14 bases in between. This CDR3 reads CASSLLANGGTGELFF. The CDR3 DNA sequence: TGCGCCAGCAGCTTGCTAGCTAACGGCGGCACCGGGGAGCTGTTTTTT.

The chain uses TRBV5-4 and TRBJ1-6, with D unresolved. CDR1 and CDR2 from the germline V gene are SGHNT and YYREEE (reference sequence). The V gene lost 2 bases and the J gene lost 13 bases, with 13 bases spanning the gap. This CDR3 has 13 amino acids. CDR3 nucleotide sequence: TGTGCCAGCAGCTTTTCCACAGCGAGGCCCCTCCACTTT. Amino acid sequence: CASSFSTARPLHF.

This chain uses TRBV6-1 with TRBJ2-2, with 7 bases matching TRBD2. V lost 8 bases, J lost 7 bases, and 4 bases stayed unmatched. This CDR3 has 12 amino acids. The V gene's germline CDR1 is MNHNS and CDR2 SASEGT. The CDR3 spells CASSREVGELFF. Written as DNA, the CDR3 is TGTGCCAGCTCCCGGGAGGTCGGGGAGCTGTTTTTT.

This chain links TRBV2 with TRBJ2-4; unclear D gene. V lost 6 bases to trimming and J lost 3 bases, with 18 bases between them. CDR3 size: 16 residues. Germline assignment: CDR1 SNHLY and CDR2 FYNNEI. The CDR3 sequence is CASSKTISDGKNIQYF. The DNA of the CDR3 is TGTGCCAGCAGCAAGACGATCTCGGATGGCAAAAACATTCAGTACTTC.

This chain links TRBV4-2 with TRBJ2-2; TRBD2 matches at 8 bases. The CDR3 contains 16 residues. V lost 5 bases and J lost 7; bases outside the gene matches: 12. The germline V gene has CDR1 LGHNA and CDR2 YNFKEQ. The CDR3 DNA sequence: TGTGCCAGCAGCATCGCCGGGACTAGTACAAACGGGGAGCTGTTTTTT. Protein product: CASSIAGTSTNGELFF.

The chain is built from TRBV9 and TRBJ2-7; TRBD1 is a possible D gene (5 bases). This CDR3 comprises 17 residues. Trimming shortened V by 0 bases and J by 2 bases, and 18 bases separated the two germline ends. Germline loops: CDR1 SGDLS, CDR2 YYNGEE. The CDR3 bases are TGTGCCAGCAGCGTAGCTGGACAAAATTTTAGTCCCTACGAGCAGTACTTC. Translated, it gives CASSVAGQNFSPYEQYF. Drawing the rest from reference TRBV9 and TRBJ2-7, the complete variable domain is DSGVTQTPKHLITATGQRVTLRCSPRSGDLSVYWYQQSLDQGLQFLIQYYNGEERAKGNILERFSAQQFPDLHSELNLSSLELGDSALYFCASSVAGQNFSPYEQYFGPGTRLTVT.

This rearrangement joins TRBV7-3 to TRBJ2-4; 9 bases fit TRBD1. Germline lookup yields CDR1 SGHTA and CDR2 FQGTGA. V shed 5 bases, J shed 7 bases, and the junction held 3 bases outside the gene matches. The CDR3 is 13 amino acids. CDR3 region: CASSTTGGNIQYF. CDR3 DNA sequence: TGTGCCAGCAGCACGACAGGGGGGAACATTCAGTACTTC.

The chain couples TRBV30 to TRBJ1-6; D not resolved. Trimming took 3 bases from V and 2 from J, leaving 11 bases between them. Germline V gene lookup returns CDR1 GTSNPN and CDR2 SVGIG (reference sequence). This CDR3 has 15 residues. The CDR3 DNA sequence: TGTGCCTGGAGCCATTCGTACCCCTATAATTCACCCCTCCACTTT. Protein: CAWSHSYPYNSPLHF. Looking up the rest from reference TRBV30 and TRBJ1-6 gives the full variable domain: SQTIHQWPATLVQPVGSPLSLECTVEGTSNPNLYWYRQAAGRGLQLLFYSVGIGQISSEVPQNLSASRPQDRQFILSSKKLLLSDSGFYLCAWSHSYPYNSPLHFGNGTRLTVT.

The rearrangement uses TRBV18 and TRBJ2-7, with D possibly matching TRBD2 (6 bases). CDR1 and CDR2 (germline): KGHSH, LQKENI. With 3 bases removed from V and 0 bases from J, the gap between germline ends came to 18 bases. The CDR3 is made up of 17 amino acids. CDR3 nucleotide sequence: TGTGCCAGCTCACCCCCCACCACAGGCGGGGCCTCCTACGAGCAGTACTTC. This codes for CASSPPTTGGASYEQYF.

This CDR3 is CASSSLRSYNEQFF. The CDR3 DNA reads TGTGCCAGCAGCTCACTACGGAGCTACAATGAGCAGTTCTTC. The J gene is TRBJ2-1, the V gene TRBV11-2; D is unresolved. CDR3 size: 14 residues. CDR1 and CDR2 (germline): SGHAT, FQNNGV. V lost 4 bases, J lost 3 bases, and 10 bases lay in between.